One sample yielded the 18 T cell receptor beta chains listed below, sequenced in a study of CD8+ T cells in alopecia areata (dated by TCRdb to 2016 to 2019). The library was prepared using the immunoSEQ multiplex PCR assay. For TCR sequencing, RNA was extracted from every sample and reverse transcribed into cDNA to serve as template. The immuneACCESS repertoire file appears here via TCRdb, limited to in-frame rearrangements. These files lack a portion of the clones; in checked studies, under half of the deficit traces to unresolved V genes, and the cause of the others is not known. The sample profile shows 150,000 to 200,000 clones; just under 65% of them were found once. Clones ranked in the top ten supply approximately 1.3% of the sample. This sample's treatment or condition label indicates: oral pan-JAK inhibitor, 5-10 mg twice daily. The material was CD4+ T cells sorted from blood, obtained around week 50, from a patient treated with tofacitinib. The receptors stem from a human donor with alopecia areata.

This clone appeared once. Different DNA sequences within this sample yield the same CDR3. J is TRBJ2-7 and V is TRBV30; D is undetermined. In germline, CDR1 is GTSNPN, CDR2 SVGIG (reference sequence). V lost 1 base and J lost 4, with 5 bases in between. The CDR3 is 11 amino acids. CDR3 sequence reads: CAWSGSYEQYF. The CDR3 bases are TGTGCCTGGAGTGGCTCATACGAGCAGTACTTC.

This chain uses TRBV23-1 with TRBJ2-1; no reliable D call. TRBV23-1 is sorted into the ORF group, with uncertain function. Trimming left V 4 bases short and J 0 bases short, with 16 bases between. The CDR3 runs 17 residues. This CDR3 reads CASSPPRDGSSYNEQFF. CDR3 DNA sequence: TGCGCCAGCAGTCCCCCCAGAGACGGAAGCTCCTACAATGAGCAGTTCTTC.

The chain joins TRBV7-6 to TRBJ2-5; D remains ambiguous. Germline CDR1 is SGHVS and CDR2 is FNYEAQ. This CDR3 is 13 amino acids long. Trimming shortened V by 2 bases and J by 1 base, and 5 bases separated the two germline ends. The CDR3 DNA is TGTGCCAGCAGCTTACCTAGCCAAGAGACCCAGTACTTC. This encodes CASSLPSQETQYF.

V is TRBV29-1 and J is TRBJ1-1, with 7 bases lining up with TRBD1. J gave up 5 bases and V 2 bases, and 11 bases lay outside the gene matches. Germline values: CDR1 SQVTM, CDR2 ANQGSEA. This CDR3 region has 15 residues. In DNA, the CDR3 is TGCAGCGTTGAAAAACGAGGGACAGAGGGTACTGAAGCTTTCTTT. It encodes CSVEKRGTEGTEAFF.

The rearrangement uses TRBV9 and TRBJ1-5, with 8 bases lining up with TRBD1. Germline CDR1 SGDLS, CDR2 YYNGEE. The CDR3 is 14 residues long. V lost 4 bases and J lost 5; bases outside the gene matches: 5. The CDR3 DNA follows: TGTGCCAGCAGCTCCGGGACAGGTCATCAGCCCCAGCATTTT. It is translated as CASSSGTGHQPQHF.

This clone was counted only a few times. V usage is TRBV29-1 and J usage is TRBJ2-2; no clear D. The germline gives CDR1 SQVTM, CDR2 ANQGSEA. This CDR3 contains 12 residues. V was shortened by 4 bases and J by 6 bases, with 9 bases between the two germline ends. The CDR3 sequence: CSVAPLAGELFF. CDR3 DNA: TGCAGCGTTGCCCCCCTTGCCGGGGAGCTGTTTTTT.

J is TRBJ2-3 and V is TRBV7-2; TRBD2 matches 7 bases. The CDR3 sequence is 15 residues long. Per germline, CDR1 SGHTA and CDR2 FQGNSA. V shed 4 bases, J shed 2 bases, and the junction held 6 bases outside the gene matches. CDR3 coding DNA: TGTGCCAGCAGCTCCACAGCGGGGAACACAGATACGCAGTATTTT. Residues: CASSSTAGNTDTQYF.

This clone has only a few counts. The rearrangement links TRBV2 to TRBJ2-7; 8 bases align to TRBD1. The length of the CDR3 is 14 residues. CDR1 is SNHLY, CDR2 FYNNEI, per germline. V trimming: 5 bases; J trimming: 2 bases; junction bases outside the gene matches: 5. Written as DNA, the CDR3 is TGTGCCAGCAGTCCAGGGGGCCTCCCCTACGAGCAGTACTTC. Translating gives CASSPGGLPYEQYF.

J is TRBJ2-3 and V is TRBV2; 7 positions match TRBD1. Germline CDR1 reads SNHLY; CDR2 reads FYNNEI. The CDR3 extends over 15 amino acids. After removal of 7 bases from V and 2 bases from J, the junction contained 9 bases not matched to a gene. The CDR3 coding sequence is TGTGCCAGCAATTATGGGACAGTCATCACAGATACGCAGTATTTT. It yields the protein CASNYGTVITDTQYF.

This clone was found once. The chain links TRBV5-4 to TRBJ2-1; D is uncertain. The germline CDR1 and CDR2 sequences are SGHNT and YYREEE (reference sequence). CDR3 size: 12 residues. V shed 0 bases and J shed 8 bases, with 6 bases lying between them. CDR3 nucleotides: TGTGCCAGCAGCTTGGATCACTATGAGCAGTTCTTC. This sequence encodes CASSLDHYEQFF.

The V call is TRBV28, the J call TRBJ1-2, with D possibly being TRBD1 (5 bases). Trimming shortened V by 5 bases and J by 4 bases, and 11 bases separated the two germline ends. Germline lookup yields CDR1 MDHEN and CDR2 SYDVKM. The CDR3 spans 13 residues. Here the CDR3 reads CASSTGTVYGYTF. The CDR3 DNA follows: TGTGCCAGCAGTACCGGGACGGTCTATGGCTACACCTTC.

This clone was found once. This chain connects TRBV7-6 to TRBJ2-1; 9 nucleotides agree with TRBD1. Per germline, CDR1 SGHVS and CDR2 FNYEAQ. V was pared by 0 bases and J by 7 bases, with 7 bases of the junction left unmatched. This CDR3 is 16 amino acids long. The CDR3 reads CASSLARTGARNEQFF. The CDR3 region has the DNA TGTGCCAGCAGCTTAGCAAGGACAGGGGCTAGGAATGAGCAGTTCTTC.

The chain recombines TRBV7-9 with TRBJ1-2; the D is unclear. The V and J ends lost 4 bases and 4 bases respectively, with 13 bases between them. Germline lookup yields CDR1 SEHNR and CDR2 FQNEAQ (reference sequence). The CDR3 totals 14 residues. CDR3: CASSSPTESYGYTF. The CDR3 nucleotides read TGTGCCAGCAGCTCACCCACAGAAAGCTATGGCTACACCTTC.

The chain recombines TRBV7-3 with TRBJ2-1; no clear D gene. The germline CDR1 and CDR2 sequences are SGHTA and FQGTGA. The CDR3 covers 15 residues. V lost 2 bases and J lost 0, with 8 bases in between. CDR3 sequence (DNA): TGTGCCAGCAGCTTAGGTTCGAGCTCCTACAATGAGCAGTTCTTC. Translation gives CASSLGSSSYNEQFF.

The CDR3 loop is CAGGTDYGYTF. The CDR3, as DNA: TGTGCCGGCGGGACAGACTATGGCTACACCTTC. The rearrangement joins TRBV2 to TRBJ1-2; 7 bases align to TRBD1. CDR1 is SNHLY and CDR2 is FYNNEI in the germline V gene. The CDR3 is 11 residues long. Trimming cost V 11 bases and J 3 bases; bases outside gene matches: 3.

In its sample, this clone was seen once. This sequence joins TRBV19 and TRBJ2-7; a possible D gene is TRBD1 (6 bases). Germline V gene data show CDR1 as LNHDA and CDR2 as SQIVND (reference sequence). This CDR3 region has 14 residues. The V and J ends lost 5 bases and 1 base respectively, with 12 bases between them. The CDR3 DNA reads TGTGCCAGTAGTCGTCCGGGACATTCCTACGAGCAGTACTTC. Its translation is CASSRPGHSYEQYF.

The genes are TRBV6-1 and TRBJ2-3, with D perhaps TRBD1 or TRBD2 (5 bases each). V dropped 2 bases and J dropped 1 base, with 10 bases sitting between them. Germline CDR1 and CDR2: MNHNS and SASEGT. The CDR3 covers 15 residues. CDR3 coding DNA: TGTGCCAGCAGTGAACTCATGGGGGGCACAGATACGCAGTATTTT. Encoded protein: CASSELMGGTDTQYF.

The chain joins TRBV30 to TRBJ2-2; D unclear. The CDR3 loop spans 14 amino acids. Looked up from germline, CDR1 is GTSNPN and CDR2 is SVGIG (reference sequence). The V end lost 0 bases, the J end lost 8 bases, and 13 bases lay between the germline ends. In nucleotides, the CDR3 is TGTGCCTGGAGTGTGGGTCCAAGTGCAGGGGAGCTGTTTTTT. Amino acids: CAWSVGPSAGELFF.